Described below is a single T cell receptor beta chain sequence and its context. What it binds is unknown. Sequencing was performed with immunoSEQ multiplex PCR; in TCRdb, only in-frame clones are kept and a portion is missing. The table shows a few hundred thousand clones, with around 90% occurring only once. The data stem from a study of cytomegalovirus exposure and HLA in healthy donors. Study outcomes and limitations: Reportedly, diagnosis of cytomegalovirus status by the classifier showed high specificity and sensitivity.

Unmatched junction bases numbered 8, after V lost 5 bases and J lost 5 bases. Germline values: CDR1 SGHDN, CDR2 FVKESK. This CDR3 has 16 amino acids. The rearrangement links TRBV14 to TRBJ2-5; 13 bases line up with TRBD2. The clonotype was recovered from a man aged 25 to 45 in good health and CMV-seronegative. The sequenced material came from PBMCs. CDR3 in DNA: TGTGCCAGCAGCACACGGACTAGCGGGGGCGGGGAGACCCAGTACTTC. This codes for CASSTRTSGGGETQYF.